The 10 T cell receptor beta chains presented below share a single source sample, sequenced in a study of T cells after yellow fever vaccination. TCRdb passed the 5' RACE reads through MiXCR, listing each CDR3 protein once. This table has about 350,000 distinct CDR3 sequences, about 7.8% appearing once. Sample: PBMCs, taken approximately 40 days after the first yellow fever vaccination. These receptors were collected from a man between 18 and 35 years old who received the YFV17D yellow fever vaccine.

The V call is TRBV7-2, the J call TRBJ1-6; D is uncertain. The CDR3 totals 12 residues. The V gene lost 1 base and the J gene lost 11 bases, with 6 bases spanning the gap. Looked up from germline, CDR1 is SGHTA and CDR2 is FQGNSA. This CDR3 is CASSLEAPPLHF. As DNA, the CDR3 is TGTGCCAGCAGCTTAGAAGCCCCACCCCTCCACTTT.

The CDR3 nucleotides read TGCGCCAGCAGCTTGGTTCGGGGAATGAACACTGAAGCTTTCTTT. Translated: CASSLVRGMNTEAFF. The chain recombines TRBV5-1 with TRBJ1-1; D remains ambiguous. The CDR3 runs to 15 residues. Deletions cut 0 bases from V and 0 bases from J, with 9 bases between. The V gene's germline CDR1 is SGHRS and CDR2 YFSETQ.

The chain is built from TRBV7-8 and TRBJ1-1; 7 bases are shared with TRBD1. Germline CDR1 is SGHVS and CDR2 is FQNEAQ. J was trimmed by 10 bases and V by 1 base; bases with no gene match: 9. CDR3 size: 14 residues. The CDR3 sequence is CASSLGGQRKGAFF. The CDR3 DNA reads TGTGCCAGCAGCTTAGGGGGACAGAGAAAGGGAGCTTTCTTT.

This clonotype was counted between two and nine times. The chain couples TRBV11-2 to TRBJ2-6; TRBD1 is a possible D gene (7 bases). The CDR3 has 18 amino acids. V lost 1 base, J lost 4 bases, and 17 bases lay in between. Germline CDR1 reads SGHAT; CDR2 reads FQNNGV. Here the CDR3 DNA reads TGTGCCAGCAGCTTAGGGGCCAGGGGGACTTTGGGGGCCAACGTCCTGACTTTC. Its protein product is CASSLGARGTLGANVLTF.

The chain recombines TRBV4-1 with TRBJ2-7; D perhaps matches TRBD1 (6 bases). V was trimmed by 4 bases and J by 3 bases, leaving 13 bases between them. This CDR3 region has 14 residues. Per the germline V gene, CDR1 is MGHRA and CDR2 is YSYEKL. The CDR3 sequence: CASSPSNRVYEQYV. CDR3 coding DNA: TGCGCCAGCAGCCCCTCTAACAGGGTCTACGAGCAGTACGTC.

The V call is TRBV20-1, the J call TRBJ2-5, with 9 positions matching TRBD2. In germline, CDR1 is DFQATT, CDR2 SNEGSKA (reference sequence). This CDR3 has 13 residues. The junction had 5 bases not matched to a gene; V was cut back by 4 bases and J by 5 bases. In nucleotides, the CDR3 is TGCAGTGCTACCCCTAGCGGGAAGGAGACCCAGTACTTC. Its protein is CSATPSGKETQYF.

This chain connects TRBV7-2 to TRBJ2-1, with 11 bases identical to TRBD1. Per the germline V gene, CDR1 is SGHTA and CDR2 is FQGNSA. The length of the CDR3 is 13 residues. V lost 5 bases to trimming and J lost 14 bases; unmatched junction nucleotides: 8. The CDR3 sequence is CASSLQPGQGEFF. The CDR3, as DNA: TGTGCCAGCAGCCTCCAGCCGGGACAGGGGGAGTTCTTC. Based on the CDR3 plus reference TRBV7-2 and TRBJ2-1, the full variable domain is GAGVSQSPSNKVTEKGKDVELRCDPISGHTALYWYRQSLGQGLEFLIYFQGNSAPDKSGLPSDRFSAERTGGSVSTLTIQRTQQEDSAVYLCASSLQPGQGEFFGPGTRLTVL.

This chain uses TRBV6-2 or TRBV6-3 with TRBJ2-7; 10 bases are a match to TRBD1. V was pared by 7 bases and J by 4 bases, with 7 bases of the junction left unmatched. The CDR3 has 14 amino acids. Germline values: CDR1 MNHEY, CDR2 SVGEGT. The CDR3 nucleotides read TGTGCCAGCAAACAGCCGGGACAGGGGTACGAGCAGTACTTC. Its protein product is CASKQPGQGYEQYF.

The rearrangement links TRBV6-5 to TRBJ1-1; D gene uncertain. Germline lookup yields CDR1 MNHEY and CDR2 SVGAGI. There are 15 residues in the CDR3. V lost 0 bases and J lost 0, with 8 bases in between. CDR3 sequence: CASSYSAGLNTEAFF. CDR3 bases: TGTGCCAGCAGTTACTCGGCAGGCTTGAACACTGAAGCTTTCTTT.

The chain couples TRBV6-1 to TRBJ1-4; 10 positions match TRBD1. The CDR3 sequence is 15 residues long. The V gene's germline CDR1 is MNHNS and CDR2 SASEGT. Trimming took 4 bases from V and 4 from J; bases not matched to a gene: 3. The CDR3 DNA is TGTGCCAGCAGTGGCCGGGACAGGGGTAATGAAAAACTGTTTTTT. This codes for CASSGRDRGNEKLFF.